This T cell receptor beta chain is drawn from a study of CD4 T cells in relation to SARS-CoV-2 and coronaviruses. Findings of the study overall: In roughly two thirds of donors, memory CD4+ clonotypes crossrecognized SARS-CoV-2 and at least one common cold coronavirus spike. This crossreactivity analysis covered spike protein alone, no other viral proteins. Culture-expanded clones reflect memory recall rather than primary priming during culture.

CD4+ T cells from unexposed donors were obtained before the COVID-19 pandemic (2011-2018). Uncultured naive and memory CD4+ T cells supplied DNA for deep TCR-beta sequencing. The data were produced by immunoSEQ multiplex PCR, yet TCRdb's version contains in-frame clones alone and is incomplete. The repertoire has more than 50,000 clones, roughly 85% of them found once; the top ten carry around 1.5%. On this clone itself: Its cognate antigen is unknown.

V lost 0 bases, J lost 0 bases, and 4 bases lay in between. CDR1 SGHRS and CDR2 YFSETQ come from the germline V gene. This CDR3 region has 13 residues. The receptor was derived from a human donor in good health. Sequencing was done on a sample of memory CD4+ T cells from PBMCs. The V gene is TRBV5-1, the J gene TRBJ2-7; D remains unclear. CDR3 sequence (DNA): TGCGCCAGCAGCTTGGCTCTCTCCTACGAGCAGTACTTC. It specifies CASSLALSYEQYF.